This TCR beta chain was retrieved from a study of OX40 agonist ivuxolimab in advanced cancers. About the study: Patients were given ivuxolimab, an antibody that agonizes OX40 (CD134). Patients receiving dose escalation had hepatocellular carcinoma, melanoma, renal cell or head and neck cancer. Study-wide points: In general, CD8+ T cells held more expanded clones than CD4+ did, on average. CD4+ and CD8+ T cells in blood underwent clonal expansion by week 6 at 0.1 to 3.0 mg/kg.

Assay used: immunoSEQ multiplex PCR; TCRdb lists only in-frame clones, some missing. This table holds around 80,000 clones, 85% to 90% found once. Comment on this clone: Its target is not known.

The CDR3 runs 16 residues. Trimming removed 6 bases from V and 3 bases from J, with 21 bases in between. The germline V gene encodes CDR1 SGHNT and CDR2 YYREEE (reference sequence). This specimen was CD4+ or CD8+ T cells sorted from blood, taken in a trial of the OX40 agonist ivuxolimab. This clonotype was sampled from an adult with an advanced solid tumor such as melanoma, head and neck, liver or kidney cancer. The chain carries TRBV5-4 and TRBJ1-2; possibly TRBD1 for D (6 bases). CDR3 in amino acids: CASTIGGRGADYGYTF. In nucleotides, the CDR3 is TGTGCCAGCACTATCGGTGGGAGGGGGGCGGACTATGGCTACACCTTC.